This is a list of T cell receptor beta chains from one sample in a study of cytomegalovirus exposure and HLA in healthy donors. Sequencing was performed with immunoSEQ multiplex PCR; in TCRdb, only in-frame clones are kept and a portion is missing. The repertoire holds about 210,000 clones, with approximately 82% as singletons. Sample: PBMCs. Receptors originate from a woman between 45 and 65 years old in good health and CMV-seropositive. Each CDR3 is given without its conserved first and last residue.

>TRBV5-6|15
ASSFLWSGAPTDTQY
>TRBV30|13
AWSVGSGRNQPQH
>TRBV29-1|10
SVRTTNYGYT
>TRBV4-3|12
ASSPLGQGEKLF
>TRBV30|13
AWSVRDISNQPQH
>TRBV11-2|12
ASSLWTSEETQY
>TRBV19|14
ASKALGRPTNYGYT
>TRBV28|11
ASSQGTGGAAF
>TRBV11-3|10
ASSSDGYEQY
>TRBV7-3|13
ASSSFRSSYNEQF
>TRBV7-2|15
ASTTLALAGGRETQY
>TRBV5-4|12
ASSLTATNEKLF
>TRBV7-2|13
ASSASWLVTNEQY
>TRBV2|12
ASSNTGLGYGYT
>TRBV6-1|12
ASSLRDRAYEQY
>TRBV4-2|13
ASSRADGGSYEQY
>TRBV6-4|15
ASSPGHYGPSNQPQH
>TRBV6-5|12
ASSYGTSGHEQF
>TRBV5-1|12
ASSRTTNQETQY
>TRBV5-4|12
ASSLARSRSPLH
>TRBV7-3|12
ASSSLSVPYEQY
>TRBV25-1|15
ASSPSPGTLNTGELF
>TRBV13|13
ASSLGGAYTGELF
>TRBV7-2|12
ASSKDGQFNIQY